These 7 T cell receptor beta chains originate from one sample sequenced in a study of T cells in Graves' hyperthyroidism and ophthalmopathy. TCR beta CDR3 regions were amplified from RNA. Researchers ran a first-round RT-PCR on the TCR CDR3 using the HTBI primer set. TCRdb reprocessed the multiplex PCR reads with MiXCR, giving one entry per CDR3 protein. This sample has roughly 800,000 distinct CDR3 sequences, with roughly 37% found just once. Sequenced material: blood. All receptors derive from a man between 18 and 29 years old with Graves' hyperthyroidism.

Note on this clonotype: This may be a read error: a much more frequent sequence differs by one nucleotide. V and J are TRBV2 and TRBJ1-1, with a weak D call TRBD1 (6 bases). Looked up from germline, CDR1 is SNHLY and CDR2 is FYNNEI. The CDR3 is 15 residues long. CDR3 sequence reads: CASSRSGQLNTGAFF. For the CDR3, the DNA is TGTGCCAGCAGCCGGTCTGGACAGCTCAACACTGGAGCTTTCTTT.

At least ten counts were recorded for this clonotype. The chain combines TRBV12-3 or TRBV12-4 with TRBJ1-2, with a possible D match to TRBD1 (6 bases). This CDR3 region has 11 residues. The V gene lost 6 bases and the J gene lost 6 bases, with 8 bases spanning the gap. The CDR3 nucleotides are TGTGCCAGCAGCTCAGGGGATGGCTACACCTTC. Residues: CASSSGDGYTF.

Remarks on this clonotype: An end of the junction does not agree with germline; a read error may underlie this. The chain combines TRBV7-9 with TRBJ2-5; D is uncertain. The CDR3 sequence is 15 residues long. The germline CDR1 and CDR2 sequences are SEHNR and FQNEAQ (reference sequence). Here the CDR3 reads CAGSLGLTSAETQYF. CDR3 DNA sequence: TGTGCCGGCAGCTTAGGTCTCACCTCGGCAGAGACCCAGTACTTC.

The rearrangement links TRBV7-8 to TRBJ2-5; the D gene is possibly TRBD2 (5 bases). This CDR3 is 12 amino acids long. V was cut by 0 bases and J by 10 bases, with 9 bases left in between. Germline V gives CDR1 SGHVS, CDR2 FQNEAQ. CDR3 bases: TGTGCCAGCAGCTTAGCGCGGGCAAACCAGTACTTC. As protein: CASSLARANQYF.

The rearrangement links TRBV5-6 to TRBJ2-7, with D unresolved. CDR1 is SGHDT, CDR2 YYEEEE, per germline. Trimming shortened V by 1 base and J by 3 bases, and 11 bases separated the two germline ends. There are 14 residues in the CDR3. CDR3 residues: CASSLNQPYYEQYF. The CDR3 DNA reads TGTGCCAGCAGCTTGAACCAGCCGTACTACGAGCAGTACTTC.

Written as DNA, the CDR3 is TGTGCCAGCATTCTAGAAGGGGGCGAGCAGTACTTC. Its protein is CASILEGGEQYF. The gene calls are TRBV6-5 and TRBJ2-7, with D perhaps TRBD1 (6 bases). Germline CDR1 MNHEY, CDR2 SVGAGI. V dropped 7 bases and J dropped 6 bases, with 13 bases sitting between them. The CDR3 runs to 12 residues.

V gene TRBV6-5 combines with J gene TRBJ1-3; 7 nucleotides agree with TRBD1. The CDR3 loop spans 15 amino acids. The germline V gene encodes CDR1 MNHEY and CDR2 SVGAGI. V dropped 8 bases and J dropped 3; count of bases not matched to a gene: 10. CDR3 DNA sequence: TGTGCCAGCCGCCCGTCAACAGGGGATGGAAACACCATATATTTT. It encodes CASRPSTGDGNTIYF.